This T cell receptor (beta chain) appears in the sequencing data of a study of cytomegalovirus exposure and HLA in healthy donors. Background on the study: Genotyping showed roughly 86% of 398 donors falling in the Caucasian-associated ancestry cluster. Study findings and constraints: Association with HLA alleles at 0.05 false discovery rate was found for 16,951 TCR beta sequences in a later analysis.

A remark on this clone: Its antigen is still unknown.

V shed 4 bases and J shed 7 bases, with 19 bases lying between them. Germline CDR1 and CDR2: MNHEY and SMNVEV (reference sequence). The CDR3 covers 15 residues. It was with 60 Vbeta and 13 Jbeta primers that the PCR ran. TCRdb's table, derived via immunoSEQ multiplex PCR, lists solely in-frame clones and lacks some. This repertoire includes about 54,000 clones. The TCR sequence derives from a woman aged 40 to 50 in good health and CMV-seronegative. Material for sequencing was PBMCs. The chain employs TRBV27 and TRBJ1-2; the D is unclear. The CDR3 nucleotides are TGTGCCAGCAGTTATGATAGTTTCCCCTCCCCTGGCTACACCTTC. Residues: CASSYDSFPSPGYTF.